This record looks at one T cell receptor (beta chain) sequence and its context. Antigen unknown. The V end lost 0 bases, the J end lost 3 bases, and 9 bases lay between the germline ends. CDR1 and CDR2 (germline): SGHKS, YYEKEE (reference sequence). This CDR3 has 15 amino acids. Generated by immunoSEQ multiplex PCR, the TCRdb table keeps only in-frame clones and is missing some. In the table there are approximately 34,000 clones, approximately 88% of which are singletons. The source of the sample is a study of T cells in localized non-small cell lung cancer. Overall study results and limits: Uninvolved adjacent lung showed the highest T cell clonality, exceeding tumor.

Source: peripheral blood, taken before any cancer treatment. V gene TRBV5-5 combines with J gene TRBJ2-2; D is perhaps TRBD1 (6 bases). The sequence came from a woman aged 35-70 years with stage I lung adenocarcinoma. CDR3 DNA sequence: TGTGCCAGCAGCTTGGATAACAGGGACACCGGGGAGCTGTTTTTT. This sequence encodes CASSLDNRDTGELFF.